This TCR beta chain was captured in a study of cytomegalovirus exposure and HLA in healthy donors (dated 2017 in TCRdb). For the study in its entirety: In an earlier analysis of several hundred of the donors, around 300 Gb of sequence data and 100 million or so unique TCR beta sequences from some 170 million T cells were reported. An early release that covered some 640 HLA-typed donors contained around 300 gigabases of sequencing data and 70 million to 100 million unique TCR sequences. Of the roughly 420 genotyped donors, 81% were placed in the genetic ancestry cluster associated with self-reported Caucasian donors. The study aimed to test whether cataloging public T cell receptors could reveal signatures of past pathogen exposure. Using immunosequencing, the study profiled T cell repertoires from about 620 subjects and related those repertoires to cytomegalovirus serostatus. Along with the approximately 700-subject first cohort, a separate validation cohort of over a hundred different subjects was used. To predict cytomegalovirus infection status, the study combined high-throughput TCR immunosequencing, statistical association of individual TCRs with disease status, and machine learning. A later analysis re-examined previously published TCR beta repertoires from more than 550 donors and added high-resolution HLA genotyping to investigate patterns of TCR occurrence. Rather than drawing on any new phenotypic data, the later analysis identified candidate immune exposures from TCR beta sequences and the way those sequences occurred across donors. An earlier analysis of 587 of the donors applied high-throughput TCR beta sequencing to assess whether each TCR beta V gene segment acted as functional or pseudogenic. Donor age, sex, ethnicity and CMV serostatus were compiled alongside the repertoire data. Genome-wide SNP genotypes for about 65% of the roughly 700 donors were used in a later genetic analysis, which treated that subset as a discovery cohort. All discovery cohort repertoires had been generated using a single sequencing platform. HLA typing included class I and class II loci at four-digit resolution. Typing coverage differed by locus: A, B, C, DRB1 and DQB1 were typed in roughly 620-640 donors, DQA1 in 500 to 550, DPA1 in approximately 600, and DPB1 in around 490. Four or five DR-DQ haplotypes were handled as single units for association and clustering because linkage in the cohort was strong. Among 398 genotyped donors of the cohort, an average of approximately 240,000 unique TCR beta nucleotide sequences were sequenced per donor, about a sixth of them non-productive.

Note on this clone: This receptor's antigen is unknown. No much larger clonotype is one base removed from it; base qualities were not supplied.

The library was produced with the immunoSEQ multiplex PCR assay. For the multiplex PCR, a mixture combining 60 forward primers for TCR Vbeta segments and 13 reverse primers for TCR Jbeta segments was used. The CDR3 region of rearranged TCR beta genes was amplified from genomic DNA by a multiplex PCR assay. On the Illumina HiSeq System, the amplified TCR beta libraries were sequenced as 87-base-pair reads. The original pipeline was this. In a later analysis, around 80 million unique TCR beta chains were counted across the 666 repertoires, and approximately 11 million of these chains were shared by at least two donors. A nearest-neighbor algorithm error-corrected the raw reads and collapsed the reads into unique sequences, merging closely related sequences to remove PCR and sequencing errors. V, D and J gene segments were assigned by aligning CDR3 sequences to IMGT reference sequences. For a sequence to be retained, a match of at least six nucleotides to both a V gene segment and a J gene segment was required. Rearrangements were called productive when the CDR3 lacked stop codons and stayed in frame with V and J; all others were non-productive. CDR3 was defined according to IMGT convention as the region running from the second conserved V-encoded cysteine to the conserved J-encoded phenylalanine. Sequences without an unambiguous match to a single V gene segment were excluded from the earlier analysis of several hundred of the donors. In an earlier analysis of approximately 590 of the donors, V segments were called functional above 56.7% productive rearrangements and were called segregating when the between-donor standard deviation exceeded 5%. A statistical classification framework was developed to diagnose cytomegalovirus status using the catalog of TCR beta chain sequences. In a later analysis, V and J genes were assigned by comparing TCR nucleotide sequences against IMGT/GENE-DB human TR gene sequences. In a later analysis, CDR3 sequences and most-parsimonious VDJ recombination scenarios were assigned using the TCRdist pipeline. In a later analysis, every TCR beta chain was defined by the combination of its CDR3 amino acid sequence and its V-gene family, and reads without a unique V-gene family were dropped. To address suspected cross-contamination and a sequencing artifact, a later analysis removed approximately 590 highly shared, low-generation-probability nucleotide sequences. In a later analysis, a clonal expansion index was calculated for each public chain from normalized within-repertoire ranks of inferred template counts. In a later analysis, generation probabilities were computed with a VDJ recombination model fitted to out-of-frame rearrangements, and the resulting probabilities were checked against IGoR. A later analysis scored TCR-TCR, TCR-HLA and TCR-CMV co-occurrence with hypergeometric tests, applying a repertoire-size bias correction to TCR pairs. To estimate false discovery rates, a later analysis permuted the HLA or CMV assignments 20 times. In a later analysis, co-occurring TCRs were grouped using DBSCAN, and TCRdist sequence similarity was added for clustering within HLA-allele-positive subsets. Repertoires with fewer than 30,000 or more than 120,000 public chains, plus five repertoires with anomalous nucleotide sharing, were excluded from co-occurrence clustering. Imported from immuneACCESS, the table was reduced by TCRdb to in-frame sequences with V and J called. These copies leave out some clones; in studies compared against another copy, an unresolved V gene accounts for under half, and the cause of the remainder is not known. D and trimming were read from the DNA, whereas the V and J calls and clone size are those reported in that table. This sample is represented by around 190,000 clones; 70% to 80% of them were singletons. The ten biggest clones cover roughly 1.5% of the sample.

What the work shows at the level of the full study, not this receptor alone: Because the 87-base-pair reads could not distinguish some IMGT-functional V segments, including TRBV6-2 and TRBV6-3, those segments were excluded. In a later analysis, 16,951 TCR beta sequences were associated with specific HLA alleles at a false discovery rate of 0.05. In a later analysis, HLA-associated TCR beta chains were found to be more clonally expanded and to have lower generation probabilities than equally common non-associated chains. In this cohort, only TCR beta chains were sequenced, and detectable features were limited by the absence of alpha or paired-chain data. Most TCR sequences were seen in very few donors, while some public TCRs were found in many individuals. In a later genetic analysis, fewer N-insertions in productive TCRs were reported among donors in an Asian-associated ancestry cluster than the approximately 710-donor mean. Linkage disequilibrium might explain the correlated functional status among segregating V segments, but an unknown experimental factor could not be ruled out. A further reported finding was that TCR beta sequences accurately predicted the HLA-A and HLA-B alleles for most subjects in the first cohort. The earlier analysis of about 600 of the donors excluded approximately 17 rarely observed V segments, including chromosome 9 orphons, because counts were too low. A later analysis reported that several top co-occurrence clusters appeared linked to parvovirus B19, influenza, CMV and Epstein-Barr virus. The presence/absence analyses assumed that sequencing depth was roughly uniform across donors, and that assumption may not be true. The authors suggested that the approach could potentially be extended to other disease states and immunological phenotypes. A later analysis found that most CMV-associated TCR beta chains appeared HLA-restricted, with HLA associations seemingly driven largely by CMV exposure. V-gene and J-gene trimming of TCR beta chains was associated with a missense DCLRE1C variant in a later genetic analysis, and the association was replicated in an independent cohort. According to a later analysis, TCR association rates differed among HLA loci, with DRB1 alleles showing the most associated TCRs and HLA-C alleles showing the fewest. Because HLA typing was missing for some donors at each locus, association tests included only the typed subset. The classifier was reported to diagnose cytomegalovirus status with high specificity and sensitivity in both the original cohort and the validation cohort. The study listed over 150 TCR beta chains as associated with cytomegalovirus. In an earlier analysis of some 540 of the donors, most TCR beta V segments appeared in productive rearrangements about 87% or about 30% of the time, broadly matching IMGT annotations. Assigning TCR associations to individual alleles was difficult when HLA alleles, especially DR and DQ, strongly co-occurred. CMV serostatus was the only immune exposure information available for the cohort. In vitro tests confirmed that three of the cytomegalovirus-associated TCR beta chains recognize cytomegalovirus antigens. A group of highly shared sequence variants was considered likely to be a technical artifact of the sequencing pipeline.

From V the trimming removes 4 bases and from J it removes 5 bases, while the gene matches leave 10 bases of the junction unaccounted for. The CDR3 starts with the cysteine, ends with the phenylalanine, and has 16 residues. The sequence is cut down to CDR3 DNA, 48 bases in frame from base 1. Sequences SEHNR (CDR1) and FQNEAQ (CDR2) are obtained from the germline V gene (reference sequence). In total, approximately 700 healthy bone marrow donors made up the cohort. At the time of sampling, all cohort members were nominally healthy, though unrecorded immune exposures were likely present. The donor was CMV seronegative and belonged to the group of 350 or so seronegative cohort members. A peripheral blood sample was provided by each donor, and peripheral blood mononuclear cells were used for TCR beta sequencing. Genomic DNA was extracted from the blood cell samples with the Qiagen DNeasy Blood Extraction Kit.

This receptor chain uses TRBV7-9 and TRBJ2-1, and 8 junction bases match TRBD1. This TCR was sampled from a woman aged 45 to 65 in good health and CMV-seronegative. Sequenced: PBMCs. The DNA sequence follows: TGTGCCAGCAGCTCCCTGGGCTGGGACAGGCACAATGAGCAGTTCTTC. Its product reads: CASSSLGWDRHNEQFF.